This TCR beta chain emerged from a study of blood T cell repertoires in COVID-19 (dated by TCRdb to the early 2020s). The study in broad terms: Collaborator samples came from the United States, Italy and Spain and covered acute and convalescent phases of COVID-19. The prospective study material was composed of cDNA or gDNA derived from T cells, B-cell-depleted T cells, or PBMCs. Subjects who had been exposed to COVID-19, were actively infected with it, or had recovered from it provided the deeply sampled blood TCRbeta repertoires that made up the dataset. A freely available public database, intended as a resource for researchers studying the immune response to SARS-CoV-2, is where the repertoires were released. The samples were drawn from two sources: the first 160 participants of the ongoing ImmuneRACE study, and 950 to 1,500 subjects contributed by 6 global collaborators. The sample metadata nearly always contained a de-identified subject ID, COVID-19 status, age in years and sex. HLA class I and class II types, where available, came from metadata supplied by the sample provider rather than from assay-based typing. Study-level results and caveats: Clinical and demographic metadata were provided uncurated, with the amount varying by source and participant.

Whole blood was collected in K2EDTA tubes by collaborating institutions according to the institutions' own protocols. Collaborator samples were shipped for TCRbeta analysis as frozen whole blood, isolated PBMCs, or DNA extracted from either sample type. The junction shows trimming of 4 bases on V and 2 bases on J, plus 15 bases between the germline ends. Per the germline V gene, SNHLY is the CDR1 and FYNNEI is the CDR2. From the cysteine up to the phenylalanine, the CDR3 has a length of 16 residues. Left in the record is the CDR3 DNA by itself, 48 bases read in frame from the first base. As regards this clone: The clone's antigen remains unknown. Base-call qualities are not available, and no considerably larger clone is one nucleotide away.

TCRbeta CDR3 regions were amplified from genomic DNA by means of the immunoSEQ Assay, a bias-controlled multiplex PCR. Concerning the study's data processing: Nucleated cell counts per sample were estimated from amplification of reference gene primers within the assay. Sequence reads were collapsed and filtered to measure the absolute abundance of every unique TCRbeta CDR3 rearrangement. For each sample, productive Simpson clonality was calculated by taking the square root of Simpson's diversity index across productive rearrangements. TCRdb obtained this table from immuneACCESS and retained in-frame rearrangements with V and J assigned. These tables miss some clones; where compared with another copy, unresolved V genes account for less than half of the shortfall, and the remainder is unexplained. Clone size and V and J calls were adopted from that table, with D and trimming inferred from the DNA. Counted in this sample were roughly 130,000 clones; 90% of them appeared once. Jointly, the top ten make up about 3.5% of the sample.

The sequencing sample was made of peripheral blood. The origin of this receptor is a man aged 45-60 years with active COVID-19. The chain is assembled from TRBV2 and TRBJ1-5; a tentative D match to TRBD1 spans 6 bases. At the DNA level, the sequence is TGTGCCAGCAGTGGCGGGGGGCGGGGTGGCAATCAGCCCCAGCATTTT. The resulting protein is CASSGGGRGGNQPQHF.